The 2 T cell receptor beta chains in this list originate from one sample, sequenced in a study of blood T cells in healthy people across ages. A sample-barcoded 5' primer and a J-beta primer mix were used in a second PCR of about 7 to 12 cycles. TCRdb analysed the 5' RACE reads with MiXCR anew, one entry per CDR3 protein. The sample has around 1,000,000 distinct CDR3 sequences, around two fifths seen once; the top ten hold approximately 14%. Material: blood. The receptors originated from a man aged 18 to 29 in good health.

This clonotype was observed a single time. V usage is TRBV10-3 and J usage is TRBJ1-3; D is ambiguous. Germline values: CDR1 ENHRY, CDR2 SYGVKD. CDR3 length: 14 residues. Trimming took 0 bases from V and 8 from J, leaving 11 bases between them. The CDR3 loop is CAISESRQRDTIYF. CDR3 nucleotide sequence: TGTGCCATCAGTGAGTCGAGGCAGAGAGACACCATATATTTT.

The chain couples TRBV11-2 to TRBJ2-5; 9 nucleotides align to TRBD1. Looked up from germline, CDR1 is SGHAT and CDR2 is FQNNGV. With 3 bases clipped from V and 5 bases from J, the junction kept 7 bases outside the gene matches. The CDR3 covers 15 residues. This CDR3 reads CASSFNRGTGETQYF. CDR3 nucleotides: TGTGCCAGCAGCTTCAACAGGGGGACAGGGGAGACCCAGTACTTC.